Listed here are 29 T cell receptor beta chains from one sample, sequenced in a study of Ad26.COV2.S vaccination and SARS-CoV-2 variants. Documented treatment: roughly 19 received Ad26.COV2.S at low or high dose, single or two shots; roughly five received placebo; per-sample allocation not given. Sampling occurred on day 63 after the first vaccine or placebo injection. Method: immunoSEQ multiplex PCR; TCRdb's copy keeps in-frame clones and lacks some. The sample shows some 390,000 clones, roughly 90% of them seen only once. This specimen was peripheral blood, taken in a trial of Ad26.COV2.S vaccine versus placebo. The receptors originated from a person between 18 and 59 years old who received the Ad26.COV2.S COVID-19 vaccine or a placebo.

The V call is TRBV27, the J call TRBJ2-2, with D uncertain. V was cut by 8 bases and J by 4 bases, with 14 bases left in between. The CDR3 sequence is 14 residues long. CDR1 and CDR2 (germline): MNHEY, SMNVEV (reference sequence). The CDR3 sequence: CASYTLTGTGELFF. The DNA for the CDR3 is TGTGCCAGCTACACCTTAACGGGCACCGGGGAGCTGTTTTTT.

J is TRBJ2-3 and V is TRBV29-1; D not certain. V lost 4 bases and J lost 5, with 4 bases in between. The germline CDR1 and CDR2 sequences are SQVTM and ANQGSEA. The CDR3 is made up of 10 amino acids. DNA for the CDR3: TGCAGCGTTGTAGGAGATACGCAGTATTTT. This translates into CSVVGDTQYF.

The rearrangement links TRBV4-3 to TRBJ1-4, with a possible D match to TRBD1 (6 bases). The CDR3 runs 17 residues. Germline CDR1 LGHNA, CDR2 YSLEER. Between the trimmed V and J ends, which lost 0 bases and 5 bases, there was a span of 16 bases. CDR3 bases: TGCGCCAGCAGCCAAGAACCCCCCAGGGGCTGGAATGAAAAACTGTTTTTT. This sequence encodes CASSQEPPRGWNEKLFF.

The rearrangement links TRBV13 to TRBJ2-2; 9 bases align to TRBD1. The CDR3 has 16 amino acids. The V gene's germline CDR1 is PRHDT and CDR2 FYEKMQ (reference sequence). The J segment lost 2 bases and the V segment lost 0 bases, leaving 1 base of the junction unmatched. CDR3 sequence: CASSLGTGGNTGELFF. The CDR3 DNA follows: TGTGCCAGCAGCTTAGGGACAGGGGGAAACACCGGGGAGCTGTTTTTT.

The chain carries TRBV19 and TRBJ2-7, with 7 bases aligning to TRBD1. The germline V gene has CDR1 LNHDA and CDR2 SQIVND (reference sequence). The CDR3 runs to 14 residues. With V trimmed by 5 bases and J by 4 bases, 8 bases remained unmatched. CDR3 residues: CASSHAGGPYEQYF. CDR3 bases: TGTGCCAGTAGTCACGCAGGGGGTCCTTACGAGCAGTACTTC.

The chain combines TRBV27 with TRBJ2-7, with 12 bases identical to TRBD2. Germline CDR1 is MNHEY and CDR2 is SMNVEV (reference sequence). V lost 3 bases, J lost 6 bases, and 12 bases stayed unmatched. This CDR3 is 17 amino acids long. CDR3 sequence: CASSLDRTSGKVGEQYF. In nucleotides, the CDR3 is TGTGCCAGCAGTTTGGACAGGACTAGCGGGAAGGTAGGCGAGCAGTACTTC.

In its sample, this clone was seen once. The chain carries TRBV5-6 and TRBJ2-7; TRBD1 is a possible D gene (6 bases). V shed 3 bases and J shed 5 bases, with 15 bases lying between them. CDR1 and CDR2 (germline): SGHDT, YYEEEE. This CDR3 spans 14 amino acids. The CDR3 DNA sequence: TGTGCCAGCAGCTCTCGAGGGGGTGGGAACGAGCAGTACTTC. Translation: CASSSRGGGNEQYF.

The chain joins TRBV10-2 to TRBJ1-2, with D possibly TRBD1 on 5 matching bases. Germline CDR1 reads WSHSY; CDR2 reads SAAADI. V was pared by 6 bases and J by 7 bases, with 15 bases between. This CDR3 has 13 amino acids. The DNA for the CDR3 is TGCGCCAGCAGGGGAGGGACTGCATCTGGCTACACCTTC. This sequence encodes CASRGGTASGYTF.

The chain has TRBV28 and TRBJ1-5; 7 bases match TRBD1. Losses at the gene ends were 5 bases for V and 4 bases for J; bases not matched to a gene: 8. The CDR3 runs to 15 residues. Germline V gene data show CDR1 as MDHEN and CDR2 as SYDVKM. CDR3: CASSTRDSPNQPQHF. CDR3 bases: TGTGCCAGCAGTACCCGGGACAGCCCGAATCAGCCCCAGCATTTT. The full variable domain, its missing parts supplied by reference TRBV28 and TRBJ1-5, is DVKVTQSSRYLVKRTGEKVFLECVQDMDHENMFWYRQDPGLGLRLIYFSYDVKMKEKGDIPEGYSVSREKKERFSLILESASTNQTSMYLCASSTRDSPNQPQHFGDGTRLSIL.

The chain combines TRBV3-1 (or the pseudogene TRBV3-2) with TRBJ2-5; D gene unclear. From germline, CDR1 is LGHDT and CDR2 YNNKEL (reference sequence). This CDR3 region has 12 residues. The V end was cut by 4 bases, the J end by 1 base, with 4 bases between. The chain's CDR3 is CASSRSQETQYF. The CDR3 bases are TGTGCCAGCAGCCGGAGCCAAGAGACCCAGTACTTC.

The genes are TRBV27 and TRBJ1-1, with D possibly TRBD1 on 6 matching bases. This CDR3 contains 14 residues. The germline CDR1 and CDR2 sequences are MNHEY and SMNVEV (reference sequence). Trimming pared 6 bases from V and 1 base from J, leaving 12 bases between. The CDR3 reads CASSWDKTNTEAFF. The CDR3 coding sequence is TGTGCCAGCAGCTGGGACAAGACGAACACTGAAGCTTTCTTT.

The CDR3 reads CASSLGASGRGGYEQYF. The CDR3 nucleotides are TGTGCCAGCAGCTTAGGCGCCAGCGGCAGGGGGGGGTACGAGCAGTACTTC. The chain carries TRBV11-3 and TRBJ2-7; D is perhaps TRBD1 or TRBD2 (7 bases each). The CDR3 has 17 amino acids. The germline V and J ends were trimmed by 1 base and 4 bases, with 20 bases remaining between them. From germline, CDR1 is SGHNT and CDR2 YENEEA.

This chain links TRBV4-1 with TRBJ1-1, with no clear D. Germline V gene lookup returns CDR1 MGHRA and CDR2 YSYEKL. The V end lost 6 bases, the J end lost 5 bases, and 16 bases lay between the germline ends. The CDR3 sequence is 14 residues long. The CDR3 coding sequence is TGCGCCAGCAGTCCCACACGAGGGAGTACTGAAGCTTTCTTT. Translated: CASSPTRGSTEAFF.

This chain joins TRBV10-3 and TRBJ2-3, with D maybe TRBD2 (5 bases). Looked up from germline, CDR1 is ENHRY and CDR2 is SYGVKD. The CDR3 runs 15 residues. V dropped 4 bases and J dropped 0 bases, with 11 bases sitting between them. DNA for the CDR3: TGTGCCATCAGTGTGGTAGCGACTAGCACAGATACGCAGTATTTT. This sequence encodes CAISVVATSTDTQYF.

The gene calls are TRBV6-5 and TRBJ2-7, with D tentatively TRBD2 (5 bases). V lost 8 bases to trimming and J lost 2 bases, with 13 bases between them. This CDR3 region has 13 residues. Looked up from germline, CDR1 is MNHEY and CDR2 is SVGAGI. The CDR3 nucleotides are TGTGCCAGCCGCCCCGCGGGTCCCTACGAGCAGTACTTC. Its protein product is CASRPAGPYEQYF.

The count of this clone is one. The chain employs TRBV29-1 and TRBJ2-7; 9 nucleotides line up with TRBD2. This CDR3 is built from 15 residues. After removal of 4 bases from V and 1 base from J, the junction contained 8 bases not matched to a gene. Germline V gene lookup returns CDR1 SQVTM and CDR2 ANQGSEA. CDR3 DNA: TGCAGCGTTGGGGCCTTAGCGGGAGCTTCCTACGAGCAGTACTTC. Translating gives CSVGALAGASYEQYF.

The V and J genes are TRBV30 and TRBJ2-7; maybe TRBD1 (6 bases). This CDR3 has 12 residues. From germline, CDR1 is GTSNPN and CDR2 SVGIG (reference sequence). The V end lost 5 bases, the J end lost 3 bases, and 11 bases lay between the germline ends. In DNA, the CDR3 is TGTGCCTGGGCGGACAGTCTCTACGAGCAGTACTTC. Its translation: CAWADSLYEQYF.

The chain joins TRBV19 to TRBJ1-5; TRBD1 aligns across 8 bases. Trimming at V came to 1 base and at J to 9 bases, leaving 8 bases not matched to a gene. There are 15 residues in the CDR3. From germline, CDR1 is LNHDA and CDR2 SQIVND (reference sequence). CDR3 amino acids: CASSIGGQVDWPQHF. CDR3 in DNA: TGTGCCAGTAGTATAGGGGGACAGGTAGATTGGCCCCAGCATTTT.

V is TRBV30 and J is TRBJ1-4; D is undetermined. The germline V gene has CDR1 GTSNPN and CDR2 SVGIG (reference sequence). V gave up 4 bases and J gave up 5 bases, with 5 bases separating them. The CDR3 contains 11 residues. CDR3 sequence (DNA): TGTGCCTGGACTGTGAATGAAAAACTGTTTTTT. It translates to CAWTVNEKLFF.

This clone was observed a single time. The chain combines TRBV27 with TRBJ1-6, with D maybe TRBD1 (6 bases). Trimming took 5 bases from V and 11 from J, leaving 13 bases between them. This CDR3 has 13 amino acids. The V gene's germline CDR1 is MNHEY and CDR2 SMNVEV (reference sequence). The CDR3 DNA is TGTGCCAGCAGTATCGATTACAGGGCACCCCTCCACTTT. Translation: CASSIDYRAPLHF.

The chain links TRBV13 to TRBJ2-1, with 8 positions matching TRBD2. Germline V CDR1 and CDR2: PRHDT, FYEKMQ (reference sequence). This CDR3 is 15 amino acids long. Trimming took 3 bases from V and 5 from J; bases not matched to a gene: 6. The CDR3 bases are TGTGCCAGCAGCTTCGCCACTAGCGGAGACAATGAGCAGTTCTTC. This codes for CASSFATSGDNEQFF.

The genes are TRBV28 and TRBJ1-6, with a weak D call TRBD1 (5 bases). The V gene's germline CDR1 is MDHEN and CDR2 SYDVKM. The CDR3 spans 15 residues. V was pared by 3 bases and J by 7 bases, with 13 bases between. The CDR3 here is CASSFPRGGNSPLHF. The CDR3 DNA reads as TGTGCCAGCAGTTTCCCAAGGGGCGGGAATTCACCCCTCCACTTT. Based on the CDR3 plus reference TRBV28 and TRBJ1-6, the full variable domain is DVKVTQSSRYLVKRTGEKVFLECVQDMDHENMFWYRQDPGLGLRLIYFSYDVKMKEKGDIPEGYSVSREKKERFSLILESASTNQTSMYLCASSFPRGGNSPLHFGNGTRLTVT.

The chain's CDR3 is CASRRQGAANEKLFF. The CDR3 nucleotides read TGTGCCAGCAGACGACAGGGGGCGGCTAATGAAAAACTGTTTTTT. The J gene is TRBJ1-4, the V gene TRBV3-1 (or the pseudogene TRBV3-2); 10 bases fit TRBD1. Unmatched junction bases numbered 4, after V lost 6 bases and J lost 3 bases. The CDR3 loop spans 15 amino acids. Germline loops: CDR1 LGHDT, CDR2 YNNKEL (reference sequence).

CDR3 amino acids: CAISDRAGLTDTQYF. For the CDR3, the DNA is TGTGCCATCAGTGACAGGGCCGGACTCACAGATACGCAGTATTTT. The V gene is TRBV10-3, the J gene TRBJ2-3; D could derive from TRBD1 or TRBD2 (5 bases each). This CDR3 region has 15 residues. Germline V gene sequence: CDR1 ENHRY, CDR2 SYGVKD. The V gene lost 3 bases and the J gene lost 2 bases, with 12 bases spanning the gap.

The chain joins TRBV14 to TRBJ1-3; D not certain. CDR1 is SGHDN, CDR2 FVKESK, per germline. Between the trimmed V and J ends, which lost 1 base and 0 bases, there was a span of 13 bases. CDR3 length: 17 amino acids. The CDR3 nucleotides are TGTGCCAGCAGCCAAGTCGTGGACCCAAGCTCTGGAAACACCATATATTTT. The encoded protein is CASSQVVDPSSGNTIYF.

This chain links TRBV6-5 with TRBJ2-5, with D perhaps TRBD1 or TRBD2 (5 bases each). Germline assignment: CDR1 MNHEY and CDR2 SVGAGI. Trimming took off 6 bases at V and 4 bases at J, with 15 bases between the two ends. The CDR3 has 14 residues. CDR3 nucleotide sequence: TGTGCCAGCAGCCCGGGGCCCTGGGGAGAGACCCAGTACTTC. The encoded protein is CASSPGPWGETQYF.

The DNA for the CDR3 is TGCGCCAGCAGTGAGCTGGACGGGAGGGCGGCAGGCAATGAGCAGTTCTTC. This sequence encodes CASSELDGRAAGNEQFF. The chain links TRBV10-1 to TRBJ2-1; 8 bases fit TRBD2. The germline gives CDR1 WNHNN, CDR2 SYGVQD (reference sequence). The length of the CDR3 is 17 residues. J was trimmed by 6 bases and V by 2 bases; bases with no gene match: 12.

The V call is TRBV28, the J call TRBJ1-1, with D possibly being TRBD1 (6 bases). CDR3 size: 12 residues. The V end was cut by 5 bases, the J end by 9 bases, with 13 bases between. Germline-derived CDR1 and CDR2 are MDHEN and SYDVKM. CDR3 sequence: CASSPLGGQAFF. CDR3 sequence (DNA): TGTGCCAGCAGTCCCTTGGGGGGGCAAGCTTTCTTT.

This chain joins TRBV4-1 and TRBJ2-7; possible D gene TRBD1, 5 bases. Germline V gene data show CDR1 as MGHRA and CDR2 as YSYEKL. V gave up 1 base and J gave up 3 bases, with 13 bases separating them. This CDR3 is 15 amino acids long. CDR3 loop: CASSQVMDTGYEQYF. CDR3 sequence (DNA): TGCGCCAGCAGCCAAGTTATGGACACCGGCTACGAGCAGTACTTC.